These T cell receptor beta chains were read from a single sample in a study of T cells after yellow fever vaccination. Each CDR3 protein is one row after TCRdb ran MiXCR on the 5' RACE reads. The table lists approximately 510,000 distinct CDR3 sequences, 20% to 25% of them singletons. The sequences come from PBMCs, collected roughly 20 days after the first yellow fever vaccination. The receptors originated from a man aged 18 to 29 who received the YFV17D yellow fever vaccine. CDR3s include the opening cysteine and the closing phenylalanine or tryptophan. Each record gives: D gene, clone size, V gene, J gene, CDR3 protein, CDR3 DNA. A D gene is named only where the DNA matches it firmly. Rows may omit the clone size; those that give it use once, few, many or a size class.

NA,NA,TRBV18,TRBJ1-2,CASSADLSNYGYTF,TGTGCCAGCTCGGCCGATTTATCGAACTATGGCTACACCTTC
TRBD1,NA,TRBV2,TRBJ1-2,CASSAEGTGYGYTF,TGTGCCAGCAGCGCGGAAGGGACAGGCTATGGCTACACCTTC
NA,few,TRBV12-3/TRBV12-4,TRBJ1-3,CASSFVDSGNTIYF,TGTGCCAGCAGTTTTGTGGACTCTGGAAACACCATATATTTT
NA,few,TRBV7-2,TRBJ2-7,CASSSHGPVGGEQYF,TGTGCCAGCAGCTCCCATGGCCCCGTGGGGGGCGAGCAGTACTTC
NA,few,TRBV10-3,TRBJ1-5,CAISEPQQPQHF,TGTGCCATCAGTGAACCCCAACAGCCCCAGCATTTT
TRBD1,NA,TRBV12-3/TRBV12-4,TRBJ2-4,CAFSLPTGADIAKNIQYF,TGTGCCTTCAGTTTACCGACAGGGGCGGATATAGCCAAAAACATTCAGTACTTC
NA,few,TRBV4-1,TRBJ2-1,CASSPTRAYRDPYNEQFF,TGCGCCAGCAGCCCAACGAGGGCCTACAGGGATCCGTACAATGAGCAGTTCTTC
NA,few,TRBV7-6,TRBJ1-5,CASSPDPRQPQHF,TGTGCCAGCAGCCCCGACCCGAGGCAGCCCCAGCATTTT
TRBD2,few,TRBV7-2,TRBJ2-5,CASSRGTSGGGRETQYF,TGTGCCAGCAGCAGAGGGACTAGCGGGGGAGGTAGAGAGACCCAGTACTTC
NA,NA,TRBV6-5,TRBJ1-1,CASSPGPPEAFF,TGTGCCAGCAGCCCCGGGCCGCCAGAAGCTTTCTTT
TRBD1,few,TRBV30,TRBJ1-2,CAWSAGRGRGVGYTF,TGTGCCTGGAGTGCTGGGAGGGGGCGAGGGGTTGGCTACACCTTC
TRBD1,NA,TRBV7-3,TRBJ1-6,CASSSGQGKNSPLHF,TGTGCCAGCAGCTCCGGACAGGGGAAAAATTCACCCCTCCACTTT
NA,NA,TRBV12-3/TRBV12-4,TRBJ2-7,CASSLYVGGEQYF,TGTGCCAGCAGTTTATATGTGGGTGGAGAGCAGTACTTC
NA,few,TRBV7-8,TRBJ2-1,CASSLRVYNEQFF,TGTGCCAGCAGCTTAAGGGTCTACAATGAGCAGTTCTTC
NA,few,TRBV20-1,TRBJ1-5,CSASRSSDGNQPQHF,TGCAGTGCTAGTCGTAGTTCGGACGGAAATCAGCCCCAGCATTTT
TRBD2,few,TRBV5-4,TRBJ2-6,CASSPGGRGANVLTF,TGTGCCAGCAGCCCGGGGGGGAGGGGGGCCAACGTCCTGACTTTC
TRBD2,few,TRBV4-1,TRBJ2-7,CASSLGLAGGILSYEQYF,TGCGCCAGCAGCCTTGGACTAGCGGGTGGGATCCTCTCCTACGAGCAGTACTTC
NA,NA,TRBV20-1,TRBJ2-3,CSARVGGVTDTQYF,TGCAGTGCTAGAGTGGGGGGCGTCACAGATACGCAGTATTTT
NA,NA,TRBV12-3/TRBV12-4,TRBJ2-5,CASTGGRGGQETQYF,TGTGCCAGCACCGGTGGCAGGGGTGGGCAAGAGACCCAGTACTTC
NA,many,TRBV28,TRBJ2-3,CASGAGILSDTQYF,TGTGCCAGCGGGGCAGGGATATTGTCAGATACGCAGTATTTT
TRBD1,once,TRBV6-5,TRBJ2-5,CASSYSGQLRGETQYF,TGTGCCAGCAGTTACTCGGGACAGCTTAGGGGGGAGACCCAGTACTTC
TRBD1,many,TRBV7-6,TRBJ2-5,CASSLRQGQETQYF,TGTGCCAGCAGTCTCAGACAGGGCCAAGAGACCCAGTACTTC
NA,few,TRBV6-1,TRBJ2-5,CASRDNTQETQYF,TGTGCCAGCCGGGACAACACTCAAGAGACCCAGTACTTC
NA,NA,TRBV27,TRBJ2-3,CASSLSFTTSTDTQYF,TGTGCCAGCAGTTTAAGTTTCACGACAAGCACAGATACGCAGTATTTT
TRBD1,NA,TRBV5-1,TRBJ2-1,CASSRGQSSYNEQFF,TGCGCCAGCAGCAGGGGGCAAAGCTCCTACAATGAGCAGTTCTTC
NA,few,TRBV7-9,TRBJ1-2,CASSSGPGERGYTF,TGTGCCAGCAGCTCGGGCCCCGGTGAAAGGGGCTACACCTTC
NA,few,TRBV7-3,TRBJ2-3,CASSFTSPDTQYF,TGTGCCAGCAGCTTCACTAGCCCAGATACGCAGTATTTT
NA,NA,TRBV20-1,TRBJ2-1,CSARVVRGRIVDEQFF,TGCAGTGCTAGAGTGGTTCGGGGGCGCATCGTAGATGAGCAGTTCTTC
TRBD1,few,TRBV12-3/TRBV12-4,TRBJ2-1,CASSFWPTSGTGGWNEQFF,TGTGCCAGCAGTTTTTGGCCGACCTCCGGGACAGGGGGTTGGAATGAGCAGTTCTTC
TRBD1,NA,TRBV7-7,TRBJ2-5,CASSIGTEKETQYF,TGTGCCAGCAGCATTGGGACAGAGAAAGAGACCCAGTACTTC
NA,once,TRBV9,TRBJ2-7,CASSGPEPRGSEQYF,TGTGCCAGCAGCGGCCCGGAGCCTAGGGGGTCCGAGCAGTACTTC
TRBD2,NA,TRBV2,TRBJ2-5,CASRPIAGGKETQYF,TGTGCCAGCAGACCGATAGCGGGAGGGAAAGAGACCCAGTACTTC
TRBD1,NA,TRBV20-1,TRBJ1-6,CSARGRGRMSSPLHF,TGCAGTGCTAGAGGCAGGGGGCGAATGAGTTCACCCCTCCACTTT
TRBD2,few,TRBV11-1,TRBJ2-1,CASTPAGGLGNEQFF,TGTGCCAGCACCCCAGCGGGGGGGCTTGGGAATGAGCAGTTCTTC
TRBD2,many,TRBV5-1,TRBJ2-5,CASNQAGGQETQYF,TGCGCCAGCAATCAAGCGGGGGGACAAGAGACCCAGTACTTC
NA,few,TRBV11-2,TRBJ1-1,CASSLDRAGNTEAFF,TGTGCCAGCAGCTTAGATCGTGCAGGGAACACTGAAGCTTTCTTT
NA,NA,TRBV19,TRBJ2-3,CASSNRWGGTDTQYF,TGTGCCAGTAGTAACAGGTGGGGGGGCACAGATACGCAGTATTTT
NA,NA,TRBV13,TRBJ2-1,CASSLGRVGVDHEQFF,TGTGCCAGCAGCTTAGGACGAGTTGGGGTTGACCATGAGCAGTTCTTC
TRBD2,NA,TRBV4-2,TRBJ2-5,CASSQGTSGAGYAETQYF,TGTGCCAGCAGCCAAGGAACTAGCGGGGCTGGGTACGCAGAGACCCAGTACTTC
NA,NA,TRBV5-1,TRBJ2-5,CASSSTPLPRETQYF,TGCGCCAGCAGCTCGACACCTCTTCCGAGGGAGACCCAGTACTTC